The rows below give T cell receptor beta chains drawn from one sample of a study of post-analysis software for immune sequencing data. TCRdb itself ran the PCR reads through MiXCR, one entry per CDR3 protein. The table includes about 200,000 distinct CDR3 sequences, 29% detected once. The source material was blood. These TCRs come from a girl aged 2 to 17 with multiple sclerosis. Both conserved end residues are part of each CDR3. The D gene is left open where the match is weak. The size entry is marked missing in some rows and otherwise reads once, few, many or a size class.

>TRBJ1-6|.|TRBV12-3/TRBV12-4|few
TGTGCCAGCACCCGGGGTTCACCCCTCCACTTT
CASTRGSPLHF
>TRBJ2-1|.|TRBV5-6|.
TGTGCCAGCAGCTTGGAGGGCAGCAGCAATGAGCAGTTCTTC
CASSLEGSSNEQFF
>TRBJ1-4|TRBD1|TRBV27|many
TGTGCCAGCAGTAGGGACAGAAGAACTAATGAAAAACTGTTTTTT
CASSRDRRTNEKLFF
>TRBJ1-2|.|TRBV20-1|.
TGCAGTGCTAGAGCAGGGATTGGCGATGGCTACACCTTC
CSARAGIGDGYTF
>TRBJ2-3|TRBD1|TRBV20-1|.
TGCAGTGCTAGAGGACAGGGGGCCGGGGGAGAATCTAGCACAGATACGCAGTATTTT
CSARGQGAGGESSTDTQYF
>TRBJ1-1|.|TRBV20-1|.
TGCAGTGCTAGAGAAGGAGTCGCTTTCTTT
CSAREGVAFF
>TRBJ2-7|.|TRBV5-1|.
TGCGCCAGCAGTTTTGACTTGTCGGGCACCTGCAATGAGCAGTACTTC
CASSFDLSGTCNEQYF
>TRBJ1-2|.|TRBV4-1|.
TGCGCCAGCAGCCAAGCGGGGTCTAACTATGGCTACACCTTC
CASSQAGSNYGYTF
>TRBJ2-2|.|TRBV7-3|few
TGTGCCAGCAGCTTAAACAGGCCCGGGGAGCTGTTTTTT
CASSLNRPGELFF
>TRBJ2-7|.|TRBV28|.
TGTGCCAGCAGTCGCTCCCTGAAAACAGGGACCTACAAGCAGTACTTC
CASSRSLKTGTYKQYF
>TRBJ2-4|.|TRBV20-1|few
TGCAGTGTTAGAGATGTGACGTGGGGGGCCAAAAACATTCAGTACTTC
CSVRDVTWGAKNIQYF
>TRBJ1-5|.|TRBV28|.
TGTGCCAGCAGCCCTCTGAAACAGGGTGGACAGCCCCAGCATTTT
CASSPLKQGGQPQHF
>TRBJ1-2|TRBD1|TRBV5-1|many
TGCGCCAGCAGCGTGACAGGGGGCGAGGATGGCTACACCTTC
CASSVTGGEDGYTF
>TRBJ2-1|TRBD1|TRBV20-1|.
TGCAGTGCGCCCGGGGGACAGGGGGTTTACAATGAGCAGTTCTTC
CSAPGGQGVYNEQFF